This passage covers 9 T cell receptor beta chains from one sample sequenced in a study of early T cells in non-severe SARS-CoV-2 infection. TCRdb fed the 5' RACE reads into MiXCR, producing one record per CDR3 protein. Of approximately 70,000 distinct CDR3 sequences listed, approximately 4.5% are singletons. This specimen was whole blood, taken at baseline. The receptors shown here come from an adult who was a healthcare worker with PCR-confirmed SARS-CoV-2 infection or an uninfected control (not recorded which). The donor label of this sample is uncertain.

This clonotype was recorded a few times. The rearrangement uses TRBV28 and TRBJ1-3; 7 bases line up with TRBD1. The J segment lost 2 bases and the V segment lost 10 bases, leaving 11 bases of the junction unmatched. The germline V gene encodes CDR1 MDHEN and CDR2 SYDVKM. The CDR3 is made up of 15 amino acids. For the CDR3, the DNA is TGTGCCACCTTTGTGACAGGGAACCCTGGAAACACCATATATTTT. As protein: CATFVTGNPGNTIYF.

This clonotype was recorded many times. The chain combines TRBV28 with TRBJ1-2; maybe TRBD1 (5 bases). Germline CDR1 and CDR2: MDHEN and SYDVKM. Trimming took 1 base from V and 5 from J, leaving 11 bases between them. The CDR3 is 14 amino acids. CDR3 sequence reads: CASSLSRGWYGYTF. CDR3 nucleotides: TGTGCCAGCAGTTTATCGCGGGGGTGGTATGGCTACACCTTC.

This rearrangement joins TRBV6-1 to TRBJ1-1; no definite D call. This CDR3 is 15 amino acids long. V lost 2 bases, J lost 3 bases, and 13 bases lay in between. Germline V lookup: CDR1 MNHNS, CDR2 SASEGT. In nucleotides, the CDR3 is TGTGCCAGCAGTGAACAACCCAGCGGAGACACTGAAGCTTTCTTT. Its protein is CASSEQPSGDTEAFF.

The CDR3 nucleotides are TGTGCCAGCAGCGCGACCACTTCCCGCAATGAGCAGTTCTTC. This gives the protein CASSATTSRNEQFF. This chain links TRBV5-4 with TRBJ2-1; D not certain. The length of the CDR3 is 14 residues. The germline V gene has CDR1 SGHNT and CDR2 YYREEE (reference sequence). V shed 4 bases and J shed 6 bases, with 14 bases lying between them.

CDR3 coding DNA: TGTGCCAGCAGCTTAGCCCGACAGGGAACCAGTTTCCTCGCCAAAAACATTCAGTACTTC. Protein sequence: CASSLARQGTSFLAKNIQYF. V gene TRBV7-9 combines with J gene TRBJ2-4; 7 positions match TRBD1. The length of the CDR3 is 20 residues. Per the germline V gene, CDR1 is SEHNR and CDR2 is FQNEAQ (reference sequence). V dropped 0 bases and J dropped 1; count of bases not matched to a gene: 15. Full variable domain (outside the CDR3, taken from reference TRBV7-9 and TRBJ2-4): DTGVSQNPRHKITKRGQNVTFRCDPISEHNRLYWYRQTLGQGPEFLTYFQNEAQLEKSRLLSDRFSAERPKGSFSTLEIQRTEQGDSAMYLCASSLARQGTSFLAKNIQYFGAGTRLSVL.

This clonotype is medium-sized (0.01 to 0.1%) in the sample. This chain joins TRBV7-3 and TRBJ2-5; 9 positions match TRBD1. V lost 3 bases, J lost 5 bases, and 1 base stayed unmatched. CDR1 is SGHTA, CDR2 FQGTGA, per germline. This CDR3 is built from 13 residues. As DNA, the CDR3 is TGTGCCAGCAGCTTCACAGGGGGCGAGACCCAGTACTTC. Its protein is CASSFTGGETQYF.

The V call is TRBV19, the J call TRBJ2-1; unclear D gene. Trimming stripped 3 bases from V and 10 bases from J, with 10 bases between. Germline CDR1 is LNHDA and CDR2 is SQIVND (reference sequence). The CDR3 contains 12 residues. In DNA form, the CDR3 reads TGTGCCAGTAGTATCTTGAACGGAGAGCAGTTCTTC. Its translation: CASSILNGEQFF. Full variable domain (outside the CDR3, taken from reference TRBV19 and TRBJ2-1): DGGITQSPKYLFRKEGQNVTLSCEQNLNHDAMYWYRQDPGQGLRLIYYSQIVNDFQKGDIAEGYSVSREKKESFPLTVTSAQKNPTAFYLCASSILNGEQFFGPGTRLTVL.

A remark on this clonotype: This may arise from a read error, as a much more abundant clone is one base away. In nucleotides, the CDR3 is TGTGCCAGCAGCTTAAGGACAAACACCGGGGAGCTGTTTTTT. It yields the protein CASSLRTNTGELFF. The chain employs TRBV11-2 and TRBJ2-2, with D perhaps matching TRBD1 (5 bases). Germline CDR1 SGHAT, CDR2 FQNNGV. The V and J ends lost 2 bases and 2 bases respectively, with 6 bases between them. The CDR3 length is 14 residues.

The chain joins TRBV12-3 or TRBV12-4 to TRBJ1-6, with 9 bases lining up with TRBD1. The CDR3 has 15 residues. The V gene end was trimmed by 5 bases and the J gene end by 9 bases; junction bases not matched to a gene: 8. The CDR3, as DNA: TGTGCCAGCAGTCTACAGGGGGCTACACGTTCACCCCTCCACTTT. Residues: CASSLQGATRSPLHF.